The next 29 T cell receptor beta chains were all read from a single sample in a study of T cell responses to AZD1222 COVID-19 vaccine. Clones were sequenced by immunoSEQ multiplex PCR, and TCRdb holds only the in-frame ones, with some missing. The sample carries 100,000 to 130,000 clones, around nine tenths recorded once. The sample consisted of peripheral blood, taken 28 days after the second AZD1222 dose. Receptor source: an adult who received the AZD1222 COVID-19 vaccine.

This chain uses TRBV4-1 with TRBJ1-1; the D gene is possibly TRBD1 (5 bases). V was pared by 1 base and J by 0 bases, with 12 bases between. The CDR3 is 16 amino acids. From germline, CDR1 is MGHRA and CDR2 YSYEKL. CDR3 bases: TGCGCCAGCAGCCAAGGACCGGGACTTTTGAACACTGAAGCTTTCTTT. It encodes CASSQGPGLLNTEAFF.

This rearrangement joins TRBV25-1 to TRBJ1-5; 7 bases line up with TRBD1. This CDR3 has 13 amino acids. CDR1 MGHDK and CDR2 SYGVNS come from the germline V gene. V lost 2 bases to trimming and J lost 11 bases; unmatched junction nucleotides: 6. The CDR3 DNA is TGTGCCAGCAGTGAAAGTGAGGGGGCGGCCCAGCATTTT. It is translated as CASSESEGAAQHF. Together with reference TRBV25-1 and TRBJ1-5, the CDR3 gives the full variable domain: EADIYQTPRYLVIGTGKKITLECSQTMGHDKMYWYQQDPGMELHLIHYSYGVNSTEKGDLSSESTVSRIRTEHFPLTLESARPSHTSQYLCASSESEGAAQHFGDGTRLSIL.

V is TRBV5-5 and J is TRBJ2-7; the match to TRBD1 covers 7 bases. The germline gives CDR1 SGHKS, CDR2 YYEKEE (reference sequence). The CDR3 sequence is 15 residues long. Trimming cost V 2 bases and J 0 bases; bases outside gene matches: 5. In nucleotides, the CDR3 is TGTGCCAGCAGCTTCCTCCGGGACAGCTCCTACGAGCAGTACTTC. Its translation: CASSFLRDSSYEQYF. Full variable domain (rest looked up from reference TRBV5-5 and TRBJ2-7): DAGVTQSPTHLIKTRGQQVTLRCSPISGHKSVSWYQQVLGQGPQFIFQYYEKEERGRGNFPDRFSARQFPNYSSELNVNALLLGDSALYLCASSFLRDSSYEQYFGPGTRLTVT.

The J gene is TRBJ1-4, the V gene TRBV27; D perhaps matches TRBD1 (5 bases). This CDR3 region has 13 residues. The V gene lost 7 bases and the J gene lost 3 bases, with 9 bases spanning the gap. Germline CDR1 and CDR2: MNHEY and SMNVEV (reference sequence). In DNA, the CDR3 is TGTGCCAGCAAGACAGAATCTAATGAAAAACTGTTTTTT. This codes for CASKTESNEKLFF.

The rearrangement uses TRBV9 and TRBJ2-7; D is unresolved. This CDR3 is built from 15 residues. Germline V gene lookup returns CDR1 SGDLS and CDR2 YYNGEE. V shed 4 bases and J shed 2 bases, with 16 bases lying between them. Here the CDR3 DNA reads TGTGCCAGCAGCTCAAATCCTCAGAACCCCTACGAGCAGTACTTC. Translating gives CASSSNPQNPYEQYF.

The CDR3 nucleotides read TGTGCCAGCAGTTACCCGGGACGTAGGGCCAACACTGAAGCTTTCTTT. Protein product: CASSYPGRRANTEAFF. This chain connects TRBV6-2 or TRBV6-3 to TRBJ1-1; possibly TRBD1 for D (5 bases). The germline V gene has CDR1 MNHEY and CDR2 SVGEGT. The length of the CDR3 is 16 residues. V was trimmed by 2 bases and J by 2 bases, leaving 15 bases between them.

The CDR3 reads CASSEGKGYGYTF. CDR3 nucleotides: TGTGCCAGCAGTGAAGGGAAGGGTTATGGCTACACCTTC. The V and J genes are TRBV2 and TRBJ1-2, with unresolved D. Trimming pared 1 base from V and 5 bases from J, leaving 8 bases between. Germline lookup yields CDR1 SNHLY and CDR2 FYNNEI. The CDR3 runs 13 residues.

This clone was recorded only once. This chain links TRBV12-5 with TRBJ1-3; D unclear. Trimming left V 0 bases short and J 2 bases short, with 23 bases between. The CDR3 runs 20 residues. Germline CDR1 and CDR2: LGHNT and FRNRAP. The CDR3, as DNA: TGTGCTAGTGGTTTGGTTCTCATCCGGAGGCCAAAACCCCCTGGAAACACCATATATTTT. It codes for CASGLVLIRRPKPPGNTIYF.

V gene TRBV11-2 combines with J gene TRBJ2-7, with D possibly called TRBD1 or TRBD2 (5 bases each). Trimming cost V 2 bases and J 2 bases, with 19 bases left between them. The germline V gene encodes CDR1 SGHAT and CDR2 FQNNGV. CDR3 length equals 17 residues. CDR3 in DNA: TGTGCCAGCAGCTTAATACCCTCCGGGACCGGGGCCTACGAGCAGTACTTC. As protein: CASSLIPSGTGAYEQYF.

The chain combines TRBV28 with TRBJ2-7, with D maybe TRBD1 (6 bases). The CDR3 is 20 residues long. CDR1 and CDR2 (germline): MDHEN, SYDVKM. V was pared by 5 bases and J by 3 bases, with 32 bases between. CDR3: CASSPYTLRDNKQIIYEQYF. The CDR3 DNA reads as TGTGCCAGCAGTCCCTACACTCTCCGGGACAATAAACAAATAATCTACGAGCAGTACTTC.

This chain joins TRBV7-2 and TRBJ2-7, with 10 positions matching TRBD2. The ends lost 5 bases at V and 9 bases at J; junction bases unmatched: 10. This CDR3 comprises 14 residues. Germline V gene lookup returns CDR1 SGHTA and CDR2 FQGNSA. CDR3 loop: CASSPISSGGLQYF. The CDR3 DNA sequence: TGTGCCAGCAGCCCAATATCTAGCGGGGGCTTGCAGTACTTC.

The genes are TRBV28 and TRBJ1-4; D is perhaps TRBD1 (5 bases). The CDR3 is 14 residues long. Trimming shortened V by 2 bases and J by 7 bases, and 11 bases separated the two germline ends. Germline-derived CDR1 and CDR2 are MDHEN and SYDVKM. CDR3 residues: CASSLTQTGEKLFF. DNA for the CDR3: TGTGCCAGCAGTTTAACACAAACAGGTGAAAAACTGTTTTTT.

The chain joins TRBV7-9 to TRBJ2-2; D not resolved. Trimming left V 7 bases short and J 6 bases short, with 12 bases between. From germline, CDR1 is SEHNR and CDR2 FQNEAQ (reference sequence). The CDR3 length is 13 residues. The CDR3 DNA sequence: TGTGCCAGCATTGAGGTCTACGCCGGGGAGCTGTTTTTT. It specifies CASIEVYAGELFF.

This clone came up a few times. J is TRBJ1-1 and V is TRBV10-3; D might be TRBD1 (6 bases). Between the trimmed V and J ends, which lost 6 bases and 1 base, there was a span of 12 bases. The CDR3 contains 14 residues. Germline CDR1 is ENHRY and CDR2 is SYGVKD. CDR3 protein: CAISPEGGNTEAFF. In nucleotides, the CDR3 is TGTGCCATCAGCCCGGAGGGGGGGAACACTGAAGCTTTCTTT.

V and J are TRBV28 and TRBJ1-4, with unresolved D. Germline loops: CDR1 MDHEN, CDR2 SYDVKM. Trimming cost V 4 bases and J 3 bases, with 15 bases left between them. CDR3 length: 16 residues. The chain's CDR3 is CASSSGSGLANEKLFF. In DNA form, the CDR3 reads TGTGCCAGCAGTTCAGGTTCAGGCCTTGCTAATGAAAAACTGTTTTTT.

The chain combines TRBV5-1 with TRBJ2-7; 9 positions agree with TRBD2. Germline CDR1 is SGHRS and CDR2 is YFSETQ. V trimming: 4 bases; J trimming: 0 bases; junction bases outside the gene matches: 5. The CDR3 is 15 amino acids. In DNA form, the CDR3 reads TGCGCCAGCAGCGCTAGCGGGGTAAGCTCCTACGAGCAGTACTTC. Translation: CASSASGVSSYEQYF.

The chain joins TRBV7-2 to TRBJ1-2; D is uncertain. Germline CDR1 and CDR2: SGHTA and FQGNSA. This CDR3 contains 13 residues. V was pared by 5 bases and J by 5 bases, with 12 bases between. DNA for the CDR3: TGTGCCAGCAGCCCAATGACCGATTATGGCTACACCTTC. Protein sequence: CASSPMTDYGYTF.

The chain has TRBV2 and TRBJ2-5; TRBD2 matches at 7 bases. V gave up 4 bases and J gave up 5 bases; unmatched junction bases: 10. CDR1 is SNHLY and CDR2 is FYNNEI in the germline V gene. The CDR3 contains 15 residues. The chain's CDR3 is CASSVWAGVGETQYF. CDR3 coding DNA: TGTGCCAGCAGTGTTTGGGCGGGGGTTGGGGAGACCCAGTACTTC. Based on the CDR3 plus reference TRBV2 and TRBJ2-5, the full variable domain is EPEVTQTPSHQVTQMGQEVILRCVPISNHLYFYWYRQILGQKVEFLVSFYNNEISEKSEIFDDQFSVERPDGSNFTLKIRSTKLEDSAMYFCASSVWAGVGETQYFGPGTRLLVL.

This chain uses TRBV27 with TRBJ2-1; D unclear. The germline V gene has CDR1 MNHEY and CDR2 SMNVEV (reference sequence). The CDR3 loop spans 11 amino acids. The V and J ends lost 6 bases and 4 bases respectively, with 4 bases between them. Here the CDR3 DNA reads TGTGCCAGCAGGGAATACAATGAGCAGTTCTTC. Its protein product is CASREYNEQFF.

This sequence joins TRBV18 and TRBJ2-5; no definite D call. This CDR3 contains 13 residues. CDR1 is KGHSH, CDR2 LQKENI, per germline. With 1 base removed from V and 3 bases from J, the gap between germline ends came to 6 bases. CDR3 DNA sequence: TGTGCCAGCTCACCACGATCGGAAGAGACCCAGTACTTC. Protein: CASSPRSEETQYF.

The rearrangement uses TRBV28 and TRBJ1-5; 7 bases map to TRBD1. V was clipped by 4 bases and J by 4 bases; unmatched bases: 4. The CDR3 has 14 amino acids. CDR1 MDHEN and CDR2 SYDVKM come from the germline V gene. The CDR3 sequence: CASSSKTGNQPQHF. For the CDR3, the DNA is TGTGCCAGCAGTTCCAAGACAGGGAATCAGCCCCAGCATTTT.

The V call is TRBV4-3, the J call TRBJ2-5, with D tentatively TRBD2 (6 bases). The CDR3 is made up of 15 amino acids. Germline CDR1 LGHNA, CDR2 YSLEER. Trimming took 0 bases from V and 5 from J, leaving 13 bases between them. The CDR3 nucleotides are TGCGCCAGCAGCCAAGATAGGATGCGGGGCGAGACCCAGTACTTC. Its protein is CASSQDRMRGETQYF.

The rearrangement uses TRBV7-2 and TRBJ2-1; a weak D match, TRBD1 (5 bases). The germline CDR1 and CDR2 sequences are SGHTA and FQGNSA. V was pared by 0 bases and J by 0 bases, with 9 bases between. This CDR3 spans 16 amino acids. CDR3 residues: CASSLAGRSSYNEQFF. In nucleotides, the CDR3 is TGTGCCAGCAGCTTAGCGGGGCGCAGCTCCTACAATGAGCAGTTCTTC.

The CDR3 DNA reads TGTGCCATCAGTGAGGGGGGCGGGGGGAACTACAATGAGCAGTTCTTC. Amino acid sequence: CAISEGGGGNYNEQFF. This sequence joins TRBV10-3 and TRBJ2-1; 8 bases are shared with TRBD2. Germline-derived CDR1 and CDR2 are ENHRY and SYGVKD. Germline trimming cut 2 bases from V and 3 bases from J; bases unmatched to any gene: 6. The CDR3 length is 16 residues.

The rearrangement joins TRBV6-1 to TRBJ1-5; 9 bases are a match to TRBD1. With 7 bases clipped from V and 6 bases from J, the junction kept 4 bases outside the gene matches. Germline CDR1 reads MNHNS; CDR2 reads SASEGT. There are 13 residues in the CDR3. CDR3 sequence: CASTTGGSQPQHF. For the CDR3, the DNA is TGTGCCAGCACAACAGGGGGCAGTCAGCCCCAGCATTTT.

This rearrangement joins TRBV6-2 or TRBV6-3 to TRBJ2-6; D is undetermined. Germline lookup yields CDR1 MNHEY and CDR2 SVGEGT. V was pared by 6 bases and J by 2 bases, with 14 bases between. The CDR3 contains 16 residues. CDR3: CASRPNTRAGANVLTF. Here the CDR3 DNA reads TGTGCCAGCAGACCTAACACGCGTGCTGGGGCCAACGTCCTGACTTTC.

J is TRBJ2-6 and V is TRBV19; D gene unclear. Germline loops: CDR1 LNHDA, CDR2 SQIVND (reference sequence). The CDR3 is made up of 18 amino acids. With 7 bases removed from V and 0 bases from J, the gap between germline ends came to 19 bases. The CDR3 DNA is TGTGCCAGTAAACCCCTATACACCGACCACTCTGGGGCCAACGTCCTGACTTTC. Its protein is CASKPLYTDHSGANVLTF.

The chain employs TRBV12-3 or TRBV12-4 and TRBJ2-7, with unresolved D. This CDR3 contains 13 residues. V lost 8 bases to trimming and J lost 4 bases, with 15 bases between them. The CDR3 sequence is CASPKKRKYEQYF. The CDR3 DNA follows: TGTGCCAGCCCAAAGAAAAGAAAATACGAGCAGTACTTC.

V is TRBV5-4 and J is TRBJ2-7; D tentatively reads TRBD1 or TRBD2 (6 bases each). The germline V and J ends were trimmed by 0 bases and 2 bases, with 12 bases remaining between them. The length of the CDR3 is 15 residues. Germline CDR1 reads SGHNT; CDR2 reads YYREEE (reference sequence). CDR3 residues: CASSLGGADTYEQYF. CDR3 bases: TGTGCCAGCAGCTTGGGGGGGGCCGACACCTACGAGCAGTACTTC.